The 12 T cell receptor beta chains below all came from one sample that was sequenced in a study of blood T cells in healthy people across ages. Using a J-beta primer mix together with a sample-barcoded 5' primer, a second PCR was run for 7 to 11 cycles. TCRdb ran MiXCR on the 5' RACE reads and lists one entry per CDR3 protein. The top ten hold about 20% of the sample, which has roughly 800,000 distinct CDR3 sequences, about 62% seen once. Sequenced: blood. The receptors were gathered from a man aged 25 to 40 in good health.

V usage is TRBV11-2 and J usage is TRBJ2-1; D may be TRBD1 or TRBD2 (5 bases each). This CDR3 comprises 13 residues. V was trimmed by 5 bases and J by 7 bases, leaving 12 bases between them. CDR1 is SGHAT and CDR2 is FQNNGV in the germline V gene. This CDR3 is CASSVVEGNEQFF. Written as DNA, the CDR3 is TGTGCCAGCAGCGTAGTTGAGGGGAATGAGCAGTTCTTC. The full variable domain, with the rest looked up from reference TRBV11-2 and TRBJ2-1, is EAGVAQSPRYKIIEKRQSVAFWCNPISGHATLYWYQQILGQGPKLLIQFQNNGVVDDSQLPKDRFSAERLKGVDSTLKIQPAKLEDSAVYLCASSVVEGNEQFFGPGTRLTVL.

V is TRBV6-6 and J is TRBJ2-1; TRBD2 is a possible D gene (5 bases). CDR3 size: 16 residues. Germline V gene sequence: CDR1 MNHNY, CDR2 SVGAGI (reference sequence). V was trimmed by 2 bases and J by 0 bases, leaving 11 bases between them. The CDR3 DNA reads TGTGCCAGCAGTTACCCACTCGGGGACTCCTACAATGAGCAGTTCTTC. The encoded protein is CASSYPLGDSYNEQFF.

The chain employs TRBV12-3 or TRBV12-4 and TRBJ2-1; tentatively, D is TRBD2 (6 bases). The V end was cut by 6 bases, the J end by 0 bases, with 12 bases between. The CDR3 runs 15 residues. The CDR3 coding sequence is TGTGCCAGCAGAGCACTCGGGAGCTCCTACAATGAGCAGTTCTTC. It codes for CASRALGSSYNEQFF.

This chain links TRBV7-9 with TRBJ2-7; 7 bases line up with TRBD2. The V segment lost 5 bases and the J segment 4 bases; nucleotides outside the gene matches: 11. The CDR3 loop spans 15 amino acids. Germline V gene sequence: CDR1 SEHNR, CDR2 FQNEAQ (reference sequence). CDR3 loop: CASSLRSGTSYEQYF. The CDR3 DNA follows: TGTGCCAGCAGCCTACGGAGCGGGACCAGTTACGAGCAGTACTTC.

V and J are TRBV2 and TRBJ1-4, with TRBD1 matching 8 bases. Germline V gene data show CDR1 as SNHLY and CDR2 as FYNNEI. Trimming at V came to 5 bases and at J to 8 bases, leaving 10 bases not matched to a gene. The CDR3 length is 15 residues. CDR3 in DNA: TGTGCCAGCAGTCCGTTGACAGGGGATCGGGAAAAACTGTTTTTT. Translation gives CASSPLTGDREKLFF.

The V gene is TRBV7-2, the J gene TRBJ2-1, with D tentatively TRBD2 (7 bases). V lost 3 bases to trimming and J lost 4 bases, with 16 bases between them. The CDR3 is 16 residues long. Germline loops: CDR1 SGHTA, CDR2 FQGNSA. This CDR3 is CASSFWGGPCYNEQFF. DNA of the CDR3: TGTGCCAGCAGCTTCTGGGGGGGGCCATGTTACAATGAGCAGTTCTTC.

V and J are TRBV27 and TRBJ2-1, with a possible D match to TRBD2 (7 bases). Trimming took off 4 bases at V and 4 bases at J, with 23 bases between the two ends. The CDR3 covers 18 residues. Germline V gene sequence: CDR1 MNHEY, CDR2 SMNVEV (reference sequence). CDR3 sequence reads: CASSSAGAGARGYNEQFF. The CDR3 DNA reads TGTGCCAGCAGTTCCGCGGGGGCGGGGGCTCGGGGTTACAATGAGCAGTTCTTC.

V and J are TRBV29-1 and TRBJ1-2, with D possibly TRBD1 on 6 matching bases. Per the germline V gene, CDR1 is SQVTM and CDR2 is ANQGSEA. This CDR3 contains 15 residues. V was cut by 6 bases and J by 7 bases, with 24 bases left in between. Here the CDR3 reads CSVGPQGSRSGGYTF. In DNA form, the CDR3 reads TGCAGCGTGGGACCTCAGGGGTCACGGAGCGGTGGCTACACCTTC.

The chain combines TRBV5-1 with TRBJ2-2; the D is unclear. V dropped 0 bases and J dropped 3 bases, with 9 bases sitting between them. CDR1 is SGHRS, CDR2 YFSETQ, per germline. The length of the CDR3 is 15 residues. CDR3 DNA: TGCGCCAGCAGCTTGGCGTTCCAGGACACCGGGGAGCTGTTTTTT. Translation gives CASSLAFQDTGELFF.

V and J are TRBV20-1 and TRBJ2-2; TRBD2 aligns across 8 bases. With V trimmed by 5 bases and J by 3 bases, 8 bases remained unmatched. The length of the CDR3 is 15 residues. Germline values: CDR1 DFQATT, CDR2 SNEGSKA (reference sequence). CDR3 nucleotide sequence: TGCAGTGCTCCCCCGGGAGGGACTGACACCGGGGAGCTGTTTTTT. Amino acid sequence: CSAPPGGTDTGELFF.

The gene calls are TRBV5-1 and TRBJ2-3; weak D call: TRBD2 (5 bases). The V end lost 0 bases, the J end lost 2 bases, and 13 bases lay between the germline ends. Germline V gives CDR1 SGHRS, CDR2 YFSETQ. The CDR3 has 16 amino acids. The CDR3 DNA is TGCGCCAGCAGCTTGGAGGCCGGGAAGTACACAGATACGCAGTATTTT. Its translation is CASSLEAGKYTDTQYF.

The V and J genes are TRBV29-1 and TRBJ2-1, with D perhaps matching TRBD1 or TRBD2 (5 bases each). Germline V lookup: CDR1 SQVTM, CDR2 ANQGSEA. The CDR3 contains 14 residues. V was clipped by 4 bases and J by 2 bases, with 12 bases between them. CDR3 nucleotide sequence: TGCAGCGTTGTGGGGGAAGGAGCCTACAATGAGCAGTTCTTC. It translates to CSVVGEGAYNEQFF.